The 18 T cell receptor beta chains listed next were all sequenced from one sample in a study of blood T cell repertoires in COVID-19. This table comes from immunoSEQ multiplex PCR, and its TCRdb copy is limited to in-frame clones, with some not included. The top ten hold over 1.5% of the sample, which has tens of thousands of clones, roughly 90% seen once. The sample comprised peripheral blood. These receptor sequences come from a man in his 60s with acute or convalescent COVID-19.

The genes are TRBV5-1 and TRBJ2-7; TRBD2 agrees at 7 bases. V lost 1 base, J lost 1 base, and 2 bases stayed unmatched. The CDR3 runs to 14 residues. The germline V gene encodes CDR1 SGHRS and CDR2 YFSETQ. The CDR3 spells CASSLSGGSYEQYF. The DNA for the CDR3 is TGCGCCAGCAGCTTGTCGGGAGGTTCCTACGAGCAGTACTTC.

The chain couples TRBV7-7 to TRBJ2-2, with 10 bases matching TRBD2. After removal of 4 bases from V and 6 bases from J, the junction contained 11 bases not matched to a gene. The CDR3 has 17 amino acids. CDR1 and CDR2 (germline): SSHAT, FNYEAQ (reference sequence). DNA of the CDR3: TGTGCCAGCAGCTGGGGCCCACTAGCGGGATATGCCGGGGAGCTGTTTTTT. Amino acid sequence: CASSWGPLAGYAGELFF.

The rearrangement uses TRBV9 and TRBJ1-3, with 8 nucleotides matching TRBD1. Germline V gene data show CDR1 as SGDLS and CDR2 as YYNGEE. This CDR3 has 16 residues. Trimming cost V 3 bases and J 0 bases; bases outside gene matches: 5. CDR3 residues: CASSATGDSSGNTIYF. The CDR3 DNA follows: TGTGCCAGCAGCGCGACAGGGGACTCCTCTGGAAACACCATATATTTT.

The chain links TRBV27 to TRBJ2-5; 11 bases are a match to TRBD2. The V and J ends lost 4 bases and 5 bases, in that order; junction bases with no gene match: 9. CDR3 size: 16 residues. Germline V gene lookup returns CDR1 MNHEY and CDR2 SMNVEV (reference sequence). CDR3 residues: CASSSLAGGPGETQYF. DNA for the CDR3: TGTGCCAGCAGTTCTTTAGCGGGAGGGCCAGGGGAGACCCAGTACTTC.

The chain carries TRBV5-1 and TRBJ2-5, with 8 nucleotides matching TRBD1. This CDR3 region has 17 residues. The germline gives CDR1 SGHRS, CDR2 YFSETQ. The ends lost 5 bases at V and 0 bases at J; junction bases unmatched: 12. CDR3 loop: CASRDPEDRVYQETQYF. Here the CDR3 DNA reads TGCGCCAGCAGGGACCCGGAGGACAGGGTCTACCAAGAGACCCAGTACTTC.

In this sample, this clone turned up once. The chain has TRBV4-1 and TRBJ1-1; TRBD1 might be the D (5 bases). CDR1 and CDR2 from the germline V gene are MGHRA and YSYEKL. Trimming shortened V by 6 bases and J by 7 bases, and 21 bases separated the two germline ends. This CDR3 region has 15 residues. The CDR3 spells CASSPEGGASYEAFF. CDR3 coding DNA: TGCGCCAGCAGTCCCGAGGGAGGGGCGAGCTATGAAGCTTTCTTT.

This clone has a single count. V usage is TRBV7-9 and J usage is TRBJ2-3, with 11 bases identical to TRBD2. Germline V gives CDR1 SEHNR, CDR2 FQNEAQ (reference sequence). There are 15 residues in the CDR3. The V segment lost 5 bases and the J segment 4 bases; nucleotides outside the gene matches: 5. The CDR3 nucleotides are TGTGCCAGCAGCGCGGTAGCGGGGGGGGCAGATACGCAGTATTTT. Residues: CASSAVAGGADTQYF.

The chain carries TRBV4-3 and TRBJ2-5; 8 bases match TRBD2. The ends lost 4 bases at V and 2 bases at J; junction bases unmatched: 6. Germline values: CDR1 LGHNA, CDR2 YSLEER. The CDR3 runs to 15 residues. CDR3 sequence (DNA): TGCGCCAGCAGCCCTAGGAGCGGGGGACAAGAGACCCAGTACTTC. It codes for CASSPRSGGQETQYF.

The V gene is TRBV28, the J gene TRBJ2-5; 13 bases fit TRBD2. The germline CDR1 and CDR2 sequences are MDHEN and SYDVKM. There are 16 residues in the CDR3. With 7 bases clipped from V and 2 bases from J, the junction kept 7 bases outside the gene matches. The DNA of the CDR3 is TGTGCCAGCACCCGGACTAGCGGGGGACCTCAAGAGACCCAGTACTTC. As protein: CASTRTSGGPQETQYF.

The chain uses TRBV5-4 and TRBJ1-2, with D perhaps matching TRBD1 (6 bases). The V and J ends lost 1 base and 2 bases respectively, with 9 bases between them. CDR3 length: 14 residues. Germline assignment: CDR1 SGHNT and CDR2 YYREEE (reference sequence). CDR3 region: CASSLNQGNYGYTF. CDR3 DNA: TGTGCCAGCAGCTTGAATCAGGGGAACTATGGCTACACCTTC.

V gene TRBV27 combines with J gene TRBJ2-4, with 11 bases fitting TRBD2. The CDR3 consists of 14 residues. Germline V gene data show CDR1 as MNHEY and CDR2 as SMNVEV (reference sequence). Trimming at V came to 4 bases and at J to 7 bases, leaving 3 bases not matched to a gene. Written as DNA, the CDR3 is TGTGCCAGCAGTTCACTAGCGGGAGAGAACATTCAGTACTTC. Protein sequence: CASSSLAGENIQYF.

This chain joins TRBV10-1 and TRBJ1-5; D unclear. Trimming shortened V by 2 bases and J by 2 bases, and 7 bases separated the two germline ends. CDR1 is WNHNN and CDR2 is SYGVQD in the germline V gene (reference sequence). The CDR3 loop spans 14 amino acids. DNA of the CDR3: TGCGCCAGCAGTGAGGCCCGGGGCAATCAGCCCCAGCATTTT. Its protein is CASSEARGNQPQHF.

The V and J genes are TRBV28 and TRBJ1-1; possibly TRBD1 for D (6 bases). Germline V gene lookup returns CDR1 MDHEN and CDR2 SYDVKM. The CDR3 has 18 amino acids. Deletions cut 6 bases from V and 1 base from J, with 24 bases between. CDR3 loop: CASSPLGQGFAGNTEAFF. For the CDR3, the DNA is TGTGCCAGCAGCCCCCTGGGACAAGGGTTTGCAGGGAACACTGAAGCTTTCTTT.

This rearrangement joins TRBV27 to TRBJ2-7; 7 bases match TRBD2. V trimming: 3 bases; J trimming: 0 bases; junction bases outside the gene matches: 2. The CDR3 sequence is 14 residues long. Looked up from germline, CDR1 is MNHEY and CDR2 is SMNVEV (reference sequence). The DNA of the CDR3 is TGTGCCAGCAGTTTCTCTAGCGGCTCCTACGAGCAGTACTTC. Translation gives CASSFSSGSYEQYF.

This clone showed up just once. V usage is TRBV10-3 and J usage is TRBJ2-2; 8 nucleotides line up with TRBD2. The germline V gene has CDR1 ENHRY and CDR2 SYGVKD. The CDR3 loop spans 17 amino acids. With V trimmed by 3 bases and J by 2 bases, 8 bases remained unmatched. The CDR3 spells CAISDPSREGNTGELFF. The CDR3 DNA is TGTGCCATCAGTGACCCCTCTCGGGAGGGAAACACCGGGGAGCTGTTTTTT.

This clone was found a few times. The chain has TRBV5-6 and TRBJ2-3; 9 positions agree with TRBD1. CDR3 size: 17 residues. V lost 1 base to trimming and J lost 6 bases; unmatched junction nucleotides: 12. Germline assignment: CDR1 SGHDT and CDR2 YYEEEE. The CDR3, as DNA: TGTGCCAGCAGCTTGCGCTGGGACAGGGAGATGGTGGATACGCAGTATTTT. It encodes CASSLRWDREMVDTQYF.

In DNA form, the CDR3 reads TGTGCCAGCAGCTCGCTATTGGGAGGGCCGACAGATACGCAGTATTTT. Amino acids: CASSSLLGGPTDTQYF. This chain joins TRBV5-4 and TRBJ2-3; TRBD2 matches at 7 bases. The germline V gene has CDR1 SGHNT and CDR2 YYREEE (reference sequence). There are 16 residues in the CDR3. Trimming cost V 3 bases and J 3 bases; bases outside gene matches: 10.

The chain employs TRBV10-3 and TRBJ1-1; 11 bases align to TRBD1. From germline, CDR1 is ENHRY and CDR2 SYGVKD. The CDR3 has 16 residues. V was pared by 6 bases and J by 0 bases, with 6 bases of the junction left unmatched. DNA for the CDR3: TGTGCCATCAGGACGGACAGGGGGCTGGTGAACACTGAAGCTTTCTTT. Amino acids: CAIRTDRGLVNTEAFF.